Listed here are 17 T cell receptor beta chains from one sample, sequenced in a study of blood T cell repertoires in COVID-19. Generated by immunoSEQ multiplex PCR, the TCRdb table keeps only in-frame clones and is missing some. The data show 150,000 to 200,000 clones, around 87% seen once. The sequencing sample was made of peripheral blood. The receptors shown here come from a man aged 18-30 years with active or convalescent COVID-19.

This sequence joins TRBV5-4 and TRBJ2-5, with 10 bases matching TRBD2. CDR1 and CDR2 from the germline V gene are SGHNT and YYREEE (reference sequence). The V gene end was trimmed by 3 bases and the J gene end by 3 bases; junction bases not matched to a gene: 8. The CDR3 is 16 residues long. CDR3 bases: TGTGCCAGCAGCTCCACAATTCTAGCGGGAGAAGAGACCCAGTACTTC. Its protein product is CASSSTILAGEETQYF.

The DNA for the CDR3 is TGTGCCAGCAGTTACTTCCCGGGACAGGGGAGAACAATCGGTCAGCCCCAGCATTTT. It is translated as CASSYFPGQGRTIGQPQHF. The chain uses TRBV6-2 or TRBV6-3 and TRBJ1-5; 10 nucleotides line up with TRBD1. The length of the CDR3 is 19 residues. V was pared by 1 base and J by 6 bases, with 15 bases of the junction left unmatched. CDR1 is MNHEY and CDR2 is SVGEGT in the germline V gene.

This rearrangement joins TRBV15 to TRBJ2-7; tentatively, D is TRBD2 (6 bases). Trimming shortened V by 2 bases and J by 2 bases, and 10 bases separated the two germline ends. Per the germline V gene, CDR1 is LNHNV and CDR2 is YYDKDF (reference sequence). The CDR3 contains 14 residues. This chain's CDR3 is CATSRSGVPYEQYF. As DNA, the CDR3 is TGTGCCACCAGCAGATCGGGGGTACCCTACGAGCAGTACTTC.

The chain couples TRBV7-2 to TRBJ2-1; TRBD1 matches 9 bases. V trimming: 11 bases; J trimming: 7 bases; junction bases outside the gene matches: 15. CDR1 is SGHTA and CDR2 is FQGNSA in the germline V gene. The CDR3 is made up of 15 amino acids. CDR3 sequence reads: CAGSTGTGFKNEQFF. CDR3 coding DNA: TGTGCCGGGTCGACCGGGACAGGGTTCAAAAATGAGCAGTTCTTC.

The chain recombines TRBV14 with TRBJ2-5, with 8 bases matching TRBD2. This CDR3 spans 15 amino acids. V trimming: 4 bases; J trimming: 3 bases; junction bases outside the gene matches: 7. Per germline, CDR1 SGHDN and CDR2 FVKESK. The CDR3 DNA reads TGTGCCAGCAGCCGATGGACCGGGGGGGAAGAGACCCAGTACTTC. Encoded protein: CASSRWTGGEETQYF.

The chain employs TRBV7-2 and TRBJ2-1, with TRBD1 matching over 7 bases. The CDR3 consists of 15 residues. V trimming: 2 bases; J trimming: 4 bases; junction bases outside the gene matches: 5. CDR1 and CDR2 (germline): SGHTA, FQGNSA. This CDR3 reads CASSLSGTAYNEQFF. As DNA, the CDR3 is TGTGCCAGCAGCTTATCCGGGACAGCATACAATGAGCAGTTCTTC. The full variable domain, rest sourced from reference TRBV7-2 and TRBJ2-1, is GAGVSQSPSNKVTEKGKDVELRCDPISGHTALYWYRQSLGQGLEFLIYFQGNSAPDKSGLPSDRFSAERTGGSVSTLTIQRTQQEDSAVYLCASSLSGTAYNEQFFGPGTRLTVL.

This CDR3 is CASSPRTSGVLETQYF. CDR3 DNA: TGTGCCAGCTCACCCAGGACTAGCGGGGTCTTAGAGACCCAGTACTTC. The genes are TRBV18 and TRBJ2-5; TRBD2 matches 12 bases. The CDR3 spans 16 residues. The J segment lost 4 bases and the V segment lost 3 bases, leaving 6 bases of the junction unmatched. Germline values: CDR1 KGHSH, CDR2 LQKENI.

The chain links TRBV7-9 to TRBJ2-7; no clear D gene. The CDR3 extends over 13 amino acids. CDR1 is SEHNR and CDR2 is FQNEAQ in the germline V gene (reference sequence). Trimming took 5 bases from V and 1 from J, leaving 9 bases between them. DNA of the CDR3: TGTGCCAGCAGCCCCCCCATTTCCTACGAGCAGTACTTC. Amino acids: CASSPPISYEQYF.

The rearrangement links TRBV11-3 to TRBJ1-4; D is unclear. The CDR3 is made up of 15 amino acids. The V gene's germline CDR1 is SGHNT and CDR2 YENEEA. Trimming removed 0 bases at V and 5 bases at J, with 10 bases between. The CDR3 DNA follows: TGTGCCAGCAGCTTAGATACGACCGGGAATGAAAAACTGTTTTTT. Residues: CASSLDTTGNEKLFF.

This clone is a singleton in its sample. The chain is built from TRBV5-8 and TRBJ1-2; D not resolved. The length of the CDR3 is 14 residues. The germline V and J ends were trimmed by 0 bases and 5 bases, with 11 bases remaining between them. Germline assignment: CDR1 SGHTS and CDR2 YDEGEE. CDR3 DNA: TGTGCCAGCAGCTTGGGGCGGATGACTTATGGCTACACCTTC. Translation: CASSLGRMTYGYTF.

Of note for this clone: Different DNA sequences within this sample yield the same CDR3. CDR3: CASSFYPDTQYF. CDR3 sequence (DNA): TGTGCCAGCAGTTTCTATCCTGATACGCAGTATTTT. The chain uses TRBV12-3 or TRBV12-4 and TRBJ2-3; no clear D gene. Trimming stripped 3 bases from V and 6 bases from J, with 7 bases between. The CDR3 consists of 12 residues.

This chain uses TRBV10-3 with TRBJ1-4; 7 nucleotides agree with TRBD1. Trimming removed 3 bases from V and 5 bases from J; junction bases left unmatched: 12. This CDR3 is built from 17 residues. Germline V CDR1 and CDR2: ENHRY, SYGVKD. CDR3 sequence: CAISDFPSGQSNEKLFF. The CDR3 nucleotides read TGTGCCATCAGTGACTTTCCCTCGGGACAGTCAAATGAAAAACTGTTTTTT.

The chain has TRBV18 and TRBJ1-1; 7 bases align to TRBD1. This CDR3 region has 13 residues. V shed 2 bases and J 6 bases; nucleotides not matched to a gene: 3. Per germline, CDR1 KGHSH and CDR2 LQKENI. CDR3 DNA: TGTGCCAGCTCACCAAAACAGGGGCCTGAAGCTTTCTTT. Its translation: CASSPKQGPEAFF.

The chain has TRBV6-5 and TRBJ1-4; unclear D gene. The V end was cut by 4 bases, the J end by 7 bases, with 4 bases between. The CDR3 is 11 residues long. CDR1 and CDR2 from the germline V gene are MNHEY and SVGAGI. CDR3 DNA: TGTGCCAGCAGTTCAGGTGAAAAACTGTTTTTT. Translated: CASSSGEKLFF.

The V and J genes are TRBV3-1 (or the pseudogene TRBV3-2) and TRBJ1-4, with D perhaps matching TRBD1 (6 bases). The length of the CDR3 is 15 residues. The V end was cut by 1 base, the J end by 7 bases, with 13 bases between. Germline V gives CDR1 LGHDT, CDR2 YNNKEL (reference sequence). As DNA, the CDR3 is TGTGCCAGCAGCCAAGCAAACACAGGGTTTGAAAAACTGTTTTTT. Translating gives CASSQANTGFEKLFF.

This clone was observed a few times. V usage is TRBV6-5 and J usage is TRBJ1-6; no clear D. The CDR3 length is 14 residues. Trimming removed 6 bases from V and 8 bases from J, with 14 bases in between. CDR1 is MNHEY and CDR2 is SVGAGI in the germline V gene. CDR3 residues: CASRSNQVDSPLHF. The CDR3 coding sequence is TGTGCCAGCAGATCGAACCAGGTGGATTCACCCCTCCACTTT.

The chain combines TRBV6-5 with TRBJ2-1; 12 bases align to TRBD1. V lost 6 bases, J lost 12 bases, and 12 bases stayed unmatched. The length of the CDR3 is 15 residues. Germline-derived CDR1 and CDR2 are MNHEY and SVGAGI. In DNA form, the CDR3 reads TGTGCCAGCAGCTCTCCGGGACAGGGGGCGCCGGGGCAGTTCTTC. The encoded protein is CASSSPGQGAPGQFF.